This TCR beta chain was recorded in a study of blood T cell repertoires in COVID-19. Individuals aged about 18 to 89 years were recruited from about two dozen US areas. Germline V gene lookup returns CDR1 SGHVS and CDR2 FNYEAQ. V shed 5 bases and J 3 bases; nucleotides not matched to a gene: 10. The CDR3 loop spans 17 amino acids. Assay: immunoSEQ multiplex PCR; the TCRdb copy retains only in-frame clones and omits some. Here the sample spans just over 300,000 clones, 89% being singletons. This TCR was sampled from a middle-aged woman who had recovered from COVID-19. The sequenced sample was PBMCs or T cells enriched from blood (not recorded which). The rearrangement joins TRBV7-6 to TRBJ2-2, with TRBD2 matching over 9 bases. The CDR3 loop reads CASSPLAGGRYTGELFF. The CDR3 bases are TGTGCCAGCAGCCCTTTGGCGGGGGGGCGTTACACCGGGGAGCTGTTTTTT. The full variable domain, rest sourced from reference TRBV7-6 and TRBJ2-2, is GAGVSQSPRYKVTKRGQDVALRCDPISGHVSLYWYRQALGQGPEFLTYFNYEAQQDKSGLPNDRFSAERPEGSISTLTIQRTEQRDSAMYRCASSPLAGGRYTGELFFGEGSRLTVL.